These 16 T cell receptor beta chains share one sample of origin, sequenced in a study of graft-versus-host responses after intestinal transplantation listed by TCRdb under 2021. The time point label for this specimen denotes: postoperative day 105 after intestinal transplantation (dayNNNN = postoperative day). Library generation was performed with the immunoSEQ multiplex PCR assay. This immuneACCESS table, as held by TCRdb, lists in-frame sequences with V and J called but not all clones. Of the missing ones, under half trace to an unresolved V gene in checked studies; the others have no known cause. Present in this sample are 9,500 to 14,000 clones, approximately 89% of which were seen just once. Of the sample, roughly 3.5% falls within the top ten clones. Here the sequenced sample was PBMCs, taken 105 days after intestinal transplantation. The receptors come from a human patient who received an intestinal transplant, so some T cells may come from the graft donor.

The chain is built from TRBV6-6 and TRBJ1-5; D call uncertain. The J call may be faulty, since TRBJ2-3 better matches the DNA end. Looked up from germline, CDR1 is MNHNY and CDR2 is SVGAGI (reference sequence). This CDR3 spans 14 amino acids. The DNA of the CDR3 is TGTGCCAGCAGTCAGCAGGCAGCTAATCAGCCCCAGTATTTT. Protein sequence: CASSQQAANQPQYF.

J is TRBJ2-1 and V is TRBV19, with D perhaps TRBD1 (5 bases). V was cut by 1 base and J by 3 bases, with 10 bases left in between. The CDR3 loop spans 15 amino acids. Germline loops: CDR1 LNHDA, CDR2 SQIVND (reference sequence). CDR3 nucleotide sequence: TGTGCCAGTAGTATAGTAGGTGACAGCTACAATGAGCAGTTCTTC. This codes for CASSIVGDSYNEQFF.

The count of this clone is one. The chain is built from TRBV6-1 and TRBJ1-1; D gene unclear. V was trimmed by 1 base and J by 3 bases, leaving 12 bases between them. Germline V gene sequence: CDR1 MNHNS, CDR2 SASEGT. This CDR3 region has 15 residues. CDR3 in DNA: TGTGCCAGCAGTGAAGAGAGGGATTTTTACACTGAAGCTTTCTTT. It yields the protein CASSEERDFYTEAFF.

J is TRBJ1-2 and V is TRBV29-1, with a weak D call TRBD1 (6 bases). Trimming cost V 6 bases and J 3 bases, with 14 bases left between them. The CDR3 spans 13 residues. Germline assignment: CDR1 SQVTM and CDR2 ANQGSEA. CDR3 in amino acids: CSVPRGSDYGYTF. CDR3 sequence (DNA): TGCAGCGTCCCAAGGGGGTCCGACTATGGCTACACCTTC. The full variable domain, rest sourced from reference TRBV29-1 and TRBJ1-2, is SAVISQKPSRDICQRGTSLTIQCQVDSQVTMMFWYRQQPGQSLTLIATANQGSEATYESGFVIDKFPISRPNLTFSTLTVSNMSPEDSSIYLCSVPRGSDYGYTFGSGTRLTVV.

This clone came up once. This chain uses TRBV6-5 with TRBJ1-6, with D uncertain. The CDR3 runs to 14 residues. The germline gives CDR1 MNHEY, CDR2 SVGAGI. V lost 6 bases and J lost 9, with 15 bases in between. The CDR3 spells CASSPHGSGSPLHF. The CDR3 DNA follows: TGTGCCAGCAGCCCCCATGGGTCCGGTTCACCCCTCCACTTT.

The gene calls are TRBV7-9 and TRBJ2-7; D unclear. Per germline, CDR1 SEHNR and CDR2 FQNEAQ (reference sequence). This CDR3 has 14 residues. Trimming took 0 bases from V and 0 from J, leaving 6 bases between them. The CDR3 is CASSLADDSYEQYF. The CDR3, as DNA: TGTGCCAGCAGCTTAGCGGACGACTCCTACGAGCAGTACTTC. The variable domain in full, with the rest retrieved from reference TRBV7-9 and TRBJ2-7, is DTGVSQNPRHKITKRGQNVTFRCDPISEHNRLYWYRQTLGQGPEFLTYFQNEAQLEKSRLLSDRFSAERPKGSFSTLEIQRTEQGDSAMYLCASSLADDSYEQYFGPGTRLTVT.

J is TRBJ2-1 and V is TRBV5-4; D is perhaps TRBD2 (6 bases). The germline V and J ends were trimmed by 4 bases and 2 bases, with 13 bases remaining between them. The CDR3 loop spans 15 amino acids. Germline loops: CDR1 SGHNT, CDR2 YYREEE (reference sequence). As DNA, the CDR3 is TGTGCCAGCAGCATCCTTAGCGGCCCCTACAATGAGCAGTTCTTC. It codes for CASSILSGPYNEQFF.

The V gene is TRBV2, the J gene TRBJ1-4; D unclear. Trimming took 3 bases from V and 7 from J, leaving 6 bases between them. Looked up from germline, CDR1 is SNHLY and CDR2 is FYNNEI. The CDR3 is 12 residues long. In DNA, the CDR3 is TGTGCCAGCAGTGAGTCCTTTGAAAAACTGTTTTTT. Amino acids: CASSESFEKLFF.

The J gene is TRBJ1-6, the V gene TRBV6-6; 9 bases line up with TRBD1. CDR1 and CDR2 from the germline V gene are MNHNY and SVGAGI (reference sequence). The CDR3 runs 13 residues. With V trimmed by 0 bases and J by 14 bases, 2 bases remained unmatched. The CDR3 protein is CASSYSDRGALHF. The CDR3 coding sequence is TGTGCCAGCAGTTACTCCGACAGGGGGGCCCTCCACTTT.

The chain employs TRBV6-5 and TRBJ1-1; D ambiguous. CDR1 and CDR2 (germline): MNHEY, SVGAGI. Trimming took 0 bases from V and 2 from J, leaving 7 bases between them. There are 14 residues in the CDR3. CDR3 DNA sequence: TGTGCCAGCAGTTACTCGCAACTCAACACTGAAGCTTTCTTT. This codes for CASSYSQLNTEAFF.

The J gene is TRBJ1-4, the V gene TRBV6-5; D is perhaps TRBD1 (5 bases). There are 15 residues in the CDR3. V was trimmed by 0 bases and J by 6 bases, leaving 11 bases between them. CDR1 and CDR2 (germline): MNHEY, SVGAGI. Here the CDR3 DNA reads TGTGCCAGCAGTTACTCGGGGAGGGGAGATGAAAAACTGTTTTTT. This sequence encodes CASSYSGRGDEKLFF.

The chain employs TRBV27 and TRBJ2-7; TRBD2 aligns across 11 bases. The J segment lost 6 bases and the V segment lost 6 bases, leaving 7 bases of the junction unmatched. CDR3 length equals 14 residues. The germline V gene has CDR1 MNHEY and CDR2 SMNVEV (reference sequence). CDR3 residues: CASRVTSGSLEQYF. The CDR3 nucleotides are TGTGCCAGCAGGGTCACTAGCGGGAGCCTCGAGCAGTACTTC.

The V gene is TRBV6-5, the J gene TRBJ2-5, with 7 bases that match TRBD1. Trimming removed 5 bases from V and 1 base from J; junction bases left unmatched: 4. The CDR3 spans 14 residues. In germline, CDR1 is MNHEY, CDR2 SVGAGI. Here the CDR3 reads CASSRDRAQETQYF. CDR3 nucleotide sequence: TGTGCCAGCAGTCGTGACAGGGCCCAAGAGACCCAGTACTTC.

This clone has a single count. V gene TRBV9 combines with J gene TRBJ1-6, with 9 nucleotides matching TRBD1. Germline lookup yields CDR1 SGDLS and CDR2 YYNGEE. The J segment lost 4 bases and the V segment lost 3 bases, leaving 2 bases of the junction unmatched. The CDR3 length is 15 residues. The DNA of the CDR3 is TGTGCCAGCAGCGAGGGGACAGGGTATAATTCACCCCTCCACTTT. Translation gives CASSEGTGYNSPLHF.

V is TRBV11-2 and J is TRBJ2-1; 9 bases fit TRBD2. The CDR3 has 18 residues. Germline-derived CDR1 and CDR2 are SGHAT and FQNNGV. With V trimmed by 3 bases and J by 2 bases, 11 bases remained unmatched. The CDR3 DNA follows: TGTGCCAGCAGCTTGGGGACTCTTGCGGGAGGGCCCTACAATGAGCAGTTCTTC. Translation gives CASSLGTLAGGPYNEQFF.

J is TRBJ2-3 and V is TRBV5-1, with a weak D call TRBD2 (6 bases). Germline CDR1 reads SGHRS; CDR2 reads YFSETQ. Trimming cost V 3 bases and J 3 bases, with 8 bases left between them. The CDR3 is 13 amino acids. CDR3: CASSSEGTDTQYF. DNA for the CDR3: TGCGCCAGCAGCTCGGAGGGGACAGATACGCAGTATTTT.